The 6 T cell receptor beta chains in this list originate from one sample, sequenced in a study of shared clonotypes between healthy human individuals. Some clones are missing from TCRdb's copy, which holds only in-frame ones; the method was immunoSEQ multiplex PCR. The sample yields roughly 500,000 clones, about 96% seen once. Sequenced material: naive CD4+ T cells sorted from blood. Subset defined: CD45RA+ positively selected. Source of these receptors: a woman aged 30 to 39 in good health.

The chain uses TRBV7-6 and TRBJ2-7; D is unclear. The CDR3 totals 13 residues. In germline, CDR1 is SGHVS, CDR2 FNYEAQ. V lost 1 base and J 4 bases, leaving 8 bases between the germline ends. In nucleotides, the CDR3 is TGTGCCAGCAGCTTAGTTGGCAATTACGAGCAGTACTTC. Translated: CASSLVGNYEQYF.

The V and J genes are TRBV9 and TRBJ1-1; D call uncertain. The CDR3 is made up of 16 amino acids. V lost 0 bases to trimming and J lost 0 bases, with 12 bases between them. In germline, CDR1 is SGDLS, CDR2 YYNGEE. CDR3 protein: CASSVVQPAVNTEAFF. The CDR3, as DNA: TGTGCCAGCAGCGTAGTACAGCCGGCCGTGAACACTGAAGCTTTCTTT.

The V call is TRBV19, the J call TRBJ2-1, with 9 nucleotides matching TRBD2. V trimming: 4 bases; J trimming: 9 bases; junction bases outside the gene matches: 19. CDR3 length: 18 amino acids. Germline V lookup: CDR1 LNHDA, CDR2 SQIVND (reference sequence). The CDR3 spells CASSKDPPSGRPWVEQFF. DNA of the CDR3: TGTGCCAGTAGTAAGGATCCCCCCAGCGGGAGGCCCTGGGTTGAGCAGTTCTTC.

The chain couples TRBV4-1 to TRBJ2-7, with TRBD2 matching over 10 bases. The germline CDR1 and CDR2 sequences are MGHRA and YSYEKL. The junction had 11 bases not matched to a gene; V was cut back by 3 bases and J by 0 bases. The CDR3 contains 18 residues. The CDR3 nucleotides read TGCGCCAGCAGCCAGGATCGGACTAGCGGTTTTAGCTCCTACGAGCAGTACTTC. It is translated as CASSQDRTSGFSSYEQYF.

The V call is TRBV7-8, the J call TRBJ2-7, with 13 bases that match TRBD2. The CDR3 is 18 residues long. V lost 5 bases, J lost 1 base, and 11 bases stayed unmatched. The V gene's germline CDR1 is SGHVS and CDR2 FQNEAQ. The CDR3 reads CASSPRRTSGSTSYEQYF. The CDR3 nucleotides read TGTGCCAGCAGCCCAAGAAGGACTAGCGGGAGTACGTCCTACGAGCAGTACTTC.

This chain connects TRBV5-1 to TRBJ2-1; D is possibly TRBD1 or TRBD2 (5 bases each). This CDR3 contains 16 residues. V was pared by 2 bases and J by 7 bases, with 19 bases between. Germline CDR1 is SGHRS and CDR2 is YFSETQ. This CDR3 reads CASSFTPGAVGNEQFF. The DNA for the CDR3 is TGCGCCAGCAGCTTCACCCCCGGGGCCGTTGGGAATGAGCAGTTCTTC.